This paragraph reports one TCR beta chain. This sample is drawn from a study of cytomegalovirus exposure and HLA in healthy donors. The PCR employed 60 Vbeta primers together with 13 Jbeta primers. Method: immunoSEQ multiplex PCR; TCRdb's copy keeps in-frame clones and lacks some. The table lists about 100,000 clones, around three quarters of them singletons, with 3.5% to 4% in the top ten. Sample: PBMCs. This sequence was found in a woman aged 50 to 65 in good health and CMV-seropositive.

The chain's CDR3 is CASSQDALAGTYEQYF. CDR3 in DNA: TGTGCCAGCAGCCAAGATGCCCTAGCGGGCACCTACGAGCAGTACTTC. J is TRBJ2-7 and V is TRBV4-2; TRBD2 matches at 8 bases. Germline V lookup: CDR1 LGHNA, CDR2 YNFKEQ. V gave up 0 bases and J gave up 2 bases; unmatched junction bases: 6. This CDR3 is built from 16 residues.